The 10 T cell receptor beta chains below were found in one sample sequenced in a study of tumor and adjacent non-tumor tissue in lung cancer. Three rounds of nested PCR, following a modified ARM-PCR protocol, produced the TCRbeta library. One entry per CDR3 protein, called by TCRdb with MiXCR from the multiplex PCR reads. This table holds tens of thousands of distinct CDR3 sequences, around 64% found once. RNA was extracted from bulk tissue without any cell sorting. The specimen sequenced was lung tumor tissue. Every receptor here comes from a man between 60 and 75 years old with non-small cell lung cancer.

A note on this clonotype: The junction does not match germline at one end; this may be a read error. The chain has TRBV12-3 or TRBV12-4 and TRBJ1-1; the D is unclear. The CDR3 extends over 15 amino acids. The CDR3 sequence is CAGSFGERLATEAFF. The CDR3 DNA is TGTGCCGGCAGTTTTGGGGAAAGGCTAGCCACTGAAGCTTTCTTT.

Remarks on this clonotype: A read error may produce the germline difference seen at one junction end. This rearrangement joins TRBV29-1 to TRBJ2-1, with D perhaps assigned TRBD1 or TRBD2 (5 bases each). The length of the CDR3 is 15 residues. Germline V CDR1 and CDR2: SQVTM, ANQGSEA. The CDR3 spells CSVGASRGDYNEQFF. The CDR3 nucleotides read TGCAGTGTTGGGGCATCTAGAGGGGATTACAATGAGCAGTTCTTC.

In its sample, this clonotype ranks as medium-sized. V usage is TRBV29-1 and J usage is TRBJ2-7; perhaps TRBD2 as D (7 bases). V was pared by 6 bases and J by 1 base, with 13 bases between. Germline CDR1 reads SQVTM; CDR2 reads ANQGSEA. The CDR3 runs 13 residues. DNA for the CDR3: TGCAGCGTCCGGAGGGGGGGTTCCTACGAGCAGTACTTC. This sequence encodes CSVRRGGSYEQYF.

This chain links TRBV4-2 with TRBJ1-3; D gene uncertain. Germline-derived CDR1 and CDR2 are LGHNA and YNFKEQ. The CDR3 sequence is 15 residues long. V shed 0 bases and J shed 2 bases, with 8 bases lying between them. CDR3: CASSQDTHPGNTIYF. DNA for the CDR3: TGTGCCAGCAGCCAAGACACTCACCCTGGAAACACCATATATTTT.

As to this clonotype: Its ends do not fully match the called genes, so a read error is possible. The CDR3 DNA reads as TGTGACAGCTCACCACCGATCACCGGGGAGCTGTTTTTT. This encodes CDSSPPITGELFF. V is TRBV18 and J is TRBJ2-2; D gene unclear. Germline CDR1 reads KGHSH; CDR2 reads LQKENI. The CDR3 runs 13 residues.

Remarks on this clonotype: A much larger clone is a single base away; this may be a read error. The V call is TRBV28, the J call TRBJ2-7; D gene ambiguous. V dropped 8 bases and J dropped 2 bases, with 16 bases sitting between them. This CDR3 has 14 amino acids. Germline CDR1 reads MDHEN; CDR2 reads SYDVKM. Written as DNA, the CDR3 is TGTGCCAGCGGTAGTACAGCCAACCCCTACGAGCAGTACTTC. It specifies CASGSTANPYEQYF.

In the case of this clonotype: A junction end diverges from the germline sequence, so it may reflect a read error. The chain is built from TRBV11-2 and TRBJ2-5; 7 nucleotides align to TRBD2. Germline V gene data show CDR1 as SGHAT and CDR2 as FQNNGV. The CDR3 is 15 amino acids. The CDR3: CASSLVPPGGGTQYF. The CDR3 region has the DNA TGCGCCAGCAGCTTAGTCCCCCCGGGAGGAGGGACCCAGTACTTC.

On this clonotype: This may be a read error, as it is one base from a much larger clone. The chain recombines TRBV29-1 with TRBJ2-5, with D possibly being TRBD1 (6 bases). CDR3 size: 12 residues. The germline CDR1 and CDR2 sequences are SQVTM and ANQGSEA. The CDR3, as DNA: TGCAGCGTTGAAGTAGGGGGAGAGACCCATTACTTC. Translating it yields CSVEVGGETHYF.

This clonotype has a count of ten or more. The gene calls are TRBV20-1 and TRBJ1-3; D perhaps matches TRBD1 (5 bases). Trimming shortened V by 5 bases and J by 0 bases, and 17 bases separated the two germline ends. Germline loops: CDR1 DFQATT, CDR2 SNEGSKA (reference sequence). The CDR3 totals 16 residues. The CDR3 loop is CSAGGIPGLSGNTIYF. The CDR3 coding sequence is TGCAGTGCTGGAGGGATACCAGGGCTCTCTGGAAACACCATATATTTT.

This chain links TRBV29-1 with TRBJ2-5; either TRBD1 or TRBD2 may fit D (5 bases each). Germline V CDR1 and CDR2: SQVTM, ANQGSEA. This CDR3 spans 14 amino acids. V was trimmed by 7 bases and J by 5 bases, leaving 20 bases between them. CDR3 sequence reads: CSASEGIRAETQYF. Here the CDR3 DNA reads TGCAGCGCTTCTGAGGGGATAAGGGCCGAGACCCAGTACTTC. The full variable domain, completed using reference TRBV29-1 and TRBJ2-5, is SAVISQKPSRDICQRGTSLTIQCQVDSQVTMMFWYRQQPGQSLTLIATANQGSEATYESGFVIDKFPISRPNLTFSTLTVSNMSPEDSSIYLCSASEGIRAETQYFGPGTRLLVL.